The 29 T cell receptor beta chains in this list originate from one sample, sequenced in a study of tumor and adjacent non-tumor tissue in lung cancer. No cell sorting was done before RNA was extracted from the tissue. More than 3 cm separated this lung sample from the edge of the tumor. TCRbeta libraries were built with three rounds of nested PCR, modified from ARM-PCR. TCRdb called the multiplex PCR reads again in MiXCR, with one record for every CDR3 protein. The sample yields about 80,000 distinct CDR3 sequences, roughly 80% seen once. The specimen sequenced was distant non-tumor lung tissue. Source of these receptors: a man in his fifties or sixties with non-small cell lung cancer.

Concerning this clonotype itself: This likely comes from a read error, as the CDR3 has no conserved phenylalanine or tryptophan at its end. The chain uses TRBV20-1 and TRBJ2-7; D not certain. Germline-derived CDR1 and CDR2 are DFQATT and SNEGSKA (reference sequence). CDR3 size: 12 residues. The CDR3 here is CNASTVTYEQYS. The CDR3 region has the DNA TGCAATGCTAGTACGGTCACCTACGAGCAGTACTCC.

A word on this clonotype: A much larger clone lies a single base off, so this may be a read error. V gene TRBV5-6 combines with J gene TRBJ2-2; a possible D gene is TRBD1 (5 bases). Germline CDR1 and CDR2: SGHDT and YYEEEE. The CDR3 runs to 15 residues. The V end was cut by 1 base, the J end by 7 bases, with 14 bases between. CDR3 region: CASSLRQPASGELFF. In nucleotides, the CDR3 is TGTGCCAGCAGCTTGAGACAGCCTGCGAGCGGGGAGCTGTTTTTT.

In nucleotides, the CDR3 is TGCAGCGCTGGGGCCGGTAAGAATGAAAAACTGTTTTTT. It is translated as CSAGAGKNEKLFF. The chain has TRBV29-1 and TRBJ1-4, with D possibly matching TRBD1 (5 bases). V was shortened by 7 bases and J by 5 bases, with 14 bases between the two germline ends. The germline V gene has CDR1 SQVTM and CDR2 ANQGSEA. The CDR3 covers 13 residues.

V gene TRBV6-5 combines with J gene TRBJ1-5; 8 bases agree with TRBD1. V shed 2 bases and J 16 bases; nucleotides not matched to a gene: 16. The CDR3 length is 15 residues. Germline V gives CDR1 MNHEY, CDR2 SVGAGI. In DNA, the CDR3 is TGTGCCAGCAGTTACAGTGGACAGGGTAGTGAGCACCACCATTTT. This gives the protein CASSYSGQGSEHHHF.

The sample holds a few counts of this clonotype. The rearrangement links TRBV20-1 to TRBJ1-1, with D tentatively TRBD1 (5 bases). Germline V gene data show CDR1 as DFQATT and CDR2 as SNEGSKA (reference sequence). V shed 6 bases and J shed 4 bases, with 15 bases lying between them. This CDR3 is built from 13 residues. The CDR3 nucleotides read TGCAGTGCGTTGGGACGGGTCAGCACTGAAGCTTTCTTT. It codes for CSALGRVSTEAFF.

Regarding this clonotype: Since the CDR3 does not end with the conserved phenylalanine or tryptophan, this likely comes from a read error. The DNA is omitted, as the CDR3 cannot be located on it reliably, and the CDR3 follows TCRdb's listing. CDR3 loop: CASSPPGTGGYIL. J is TRBJ1-2 and V is TRBV11-3. Per the germline V gene, CDR1 is SGHNT and CDR2 is YENEEA. The CDR3 length is 13 residues, termini included.

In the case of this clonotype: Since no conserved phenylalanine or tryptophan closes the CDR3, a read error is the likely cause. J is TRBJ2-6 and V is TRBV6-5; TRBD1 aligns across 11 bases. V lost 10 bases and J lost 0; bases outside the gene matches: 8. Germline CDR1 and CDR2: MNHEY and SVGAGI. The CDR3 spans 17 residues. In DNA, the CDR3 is TGTGCCATCAGATTCGGGACAGGGGGCTCTGGGGCCAACGTCCTGACTTCC. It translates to CAIRFGTGGSGANVLTS.

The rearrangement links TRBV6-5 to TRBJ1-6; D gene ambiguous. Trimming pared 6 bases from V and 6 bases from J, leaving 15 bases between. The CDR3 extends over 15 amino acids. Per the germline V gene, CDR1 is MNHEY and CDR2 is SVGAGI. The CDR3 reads CASSTTGIVNSPLHF. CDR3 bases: TGTGCCAGCAGCACAACCGGGATAGTTAATTCACCCCTCCACTTT.

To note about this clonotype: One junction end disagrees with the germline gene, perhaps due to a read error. The CDR3 region is CTSSTGDTGELFF. In DNA, the CDR3 is TGTACCAGCAGTACAGGGGACACCGGGGAGCTGTTTTTT. The chain recombines TRBV6-4 with TRBJ2-2; 7 bases align to TRBD1. Germline V CDR1 and CDR2: MRHNA, SNTAGT. The CDR3 contains 13 residues.

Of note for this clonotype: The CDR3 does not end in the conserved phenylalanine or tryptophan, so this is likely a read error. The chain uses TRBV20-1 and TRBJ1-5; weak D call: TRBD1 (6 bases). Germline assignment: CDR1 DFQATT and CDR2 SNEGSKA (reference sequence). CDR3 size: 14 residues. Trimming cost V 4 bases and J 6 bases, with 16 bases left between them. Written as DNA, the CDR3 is TGCAGTGCTAAGTCTGCAGGGGTTGTTCAGCCCCAGCATCTT. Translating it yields CSAKSAGVVQPQHL.

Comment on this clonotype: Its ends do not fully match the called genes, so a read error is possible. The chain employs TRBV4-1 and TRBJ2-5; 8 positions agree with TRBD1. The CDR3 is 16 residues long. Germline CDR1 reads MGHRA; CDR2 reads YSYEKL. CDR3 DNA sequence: TGCGCCACCAGCCAAGTTTTGAGACAGGGGACATTAGCCCAGTACTTC. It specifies CATSQVLRQGTLAQYF.

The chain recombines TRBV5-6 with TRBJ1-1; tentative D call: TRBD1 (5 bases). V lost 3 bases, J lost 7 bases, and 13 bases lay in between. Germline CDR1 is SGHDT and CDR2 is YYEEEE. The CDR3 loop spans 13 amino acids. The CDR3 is CASSSLRGGEAFF. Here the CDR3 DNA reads TGTGCCAGCAGCTCGCTTCGGGGCGGTGAAGCTTTCTTT.

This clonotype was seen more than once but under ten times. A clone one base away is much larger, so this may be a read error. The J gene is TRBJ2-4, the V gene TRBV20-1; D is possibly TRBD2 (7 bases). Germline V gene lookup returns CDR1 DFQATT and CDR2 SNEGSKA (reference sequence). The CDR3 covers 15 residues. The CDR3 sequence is CNASKQGGGSDIQYF. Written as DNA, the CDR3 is TGCAATGCTAGTAAACAAGGGGGGGGATCGGACATTCAGTACTTC.

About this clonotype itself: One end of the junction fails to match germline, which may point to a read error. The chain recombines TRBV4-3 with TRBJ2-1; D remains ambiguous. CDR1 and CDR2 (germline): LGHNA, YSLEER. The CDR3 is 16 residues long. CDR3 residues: CANSQDQAQSYNEQFF. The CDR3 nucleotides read TGCGCCAACAGCCAAGATCAAGCACAAAGCTACAATGAGCAGTTCTTC.

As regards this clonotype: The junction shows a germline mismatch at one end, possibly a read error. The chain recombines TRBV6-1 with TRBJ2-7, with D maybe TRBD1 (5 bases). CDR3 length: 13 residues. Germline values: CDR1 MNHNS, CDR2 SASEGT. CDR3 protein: CVSIALQGDEQYF. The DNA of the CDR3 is TGTGTCAGCATCGCGCTACAAGGGGACGAGCAGTACTTC.

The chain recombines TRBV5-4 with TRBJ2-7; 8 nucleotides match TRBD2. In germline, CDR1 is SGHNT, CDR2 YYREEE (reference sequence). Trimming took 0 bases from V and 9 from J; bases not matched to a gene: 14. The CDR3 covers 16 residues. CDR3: CASSLALQRETRAQYF. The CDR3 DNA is TGTGCCAGCAGCTTGGCGCTGCAGCGGGAGACGAGAGCGCAGTACTTC.

The CDR3 spells CSARAGGKSGELFF. The CDR3 nucleotides are TGCAGTGCCCGCGCCGGGGGGAAGAGCGGGGAGCTGTTTTTT. The chain carries TRBV20-1 and TRBJ2-2; 7 bases line up with TRBD2. Germline V CDR1 and CDR2: DFQATT, SNEGSKA (reference sequence). The V and J ends lost 6 bases and 7 bases, in that order; junction bases with no gene match: 11. This CDR3 is built from 14 residues.

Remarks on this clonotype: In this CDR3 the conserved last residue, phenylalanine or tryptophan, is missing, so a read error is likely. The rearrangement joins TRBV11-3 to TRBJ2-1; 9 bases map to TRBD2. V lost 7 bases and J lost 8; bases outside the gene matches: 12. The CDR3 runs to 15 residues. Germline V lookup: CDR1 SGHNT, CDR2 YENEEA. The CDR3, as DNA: TGTGCCAGCACCCCAAGTTGCGGGGGGGCCCATGAGCAGTTCTCC. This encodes CASTPSCGGAHEQFS.

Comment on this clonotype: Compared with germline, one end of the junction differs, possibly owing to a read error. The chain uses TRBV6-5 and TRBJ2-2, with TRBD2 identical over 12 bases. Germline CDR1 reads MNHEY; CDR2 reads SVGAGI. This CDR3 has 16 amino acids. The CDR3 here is CDSSYSTSGSTRELFF. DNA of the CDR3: TGTGACAGCAGTTACTCGACTAGCGGGAGCACCCGGGAGCTGTTTTTT.

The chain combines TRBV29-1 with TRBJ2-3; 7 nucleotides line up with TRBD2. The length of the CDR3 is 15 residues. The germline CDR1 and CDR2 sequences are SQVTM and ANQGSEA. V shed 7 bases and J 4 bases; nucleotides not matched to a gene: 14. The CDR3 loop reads CSAIRDPTSADTQYF. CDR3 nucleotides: TGCAGCGCGATTCGGGATCCAACTAGCGCAGATACGCAGTATTTT.

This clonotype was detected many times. The CDR3: CASKPPGTRYDNEQFF. CDR3 sequence (DNA): TGTGCCAGCAAACCCCCCGGGACTAGGTACGACAATGAGCAGTTCTTC. The chain couples TRBV5-5 to TRBJ2-1; 8 nucleotides line up with TRBD2. V shed 6 bases and J 5 bases; nucleotides not matched to a gene: 13. Germline lookup yields CDR1 SGHKS and CDR2 YYEKEE (reference sequence). The CDR3 length is 16 residues.

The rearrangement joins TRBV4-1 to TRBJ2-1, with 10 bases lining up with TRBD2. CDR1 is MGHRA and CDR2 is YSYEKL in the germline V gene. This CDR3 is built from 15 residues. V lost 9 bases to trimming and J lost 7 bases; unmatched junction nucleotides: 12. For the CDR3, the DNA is TGCGCCAGTATCCCTGGTAGCGGGAGGCTAAATGAGCAGTTCTTC. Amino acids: CASIPGSGRLNEQFF.

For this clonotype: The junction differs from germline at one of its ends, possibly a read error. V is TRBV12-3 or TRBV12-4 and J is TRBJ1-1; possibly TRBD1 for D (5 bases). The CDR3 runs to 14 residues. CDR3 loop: CANSQGRGNTEAFF. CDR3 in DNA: TGTGCCAACAGTCAGGGACGGGGAAACACTGAAGCCTTCTTT.

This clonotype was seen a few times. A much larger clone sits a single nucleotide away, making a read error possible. CDR3 bases: TGTGCCAGCAGTGCTACCCTGGTTGGGGCCAACGTCCTGACTTTC. It specifies CASSATLVGANVLTF. The V gene is TRBV6-2 or TRBV6-3, the J gene TRBJ2-6; D is undetermined. Germline CDR1 and CDR2: MNHEY and SVGEGT. CDR3 size: 15 residues. V was pared by 5 bases and J by 3 bases, with 11 bases between.

The CDR3 nucleotides read TGTGTCAGGAGCATAGGAGGGGACAATAATTCACCCCTCCACTTT. Translating it yields CVRSIGGDNNSPLHF. This sequence joins TRBV11-2 and TRBJ1-6; the D gene is possibly TRBD1 (6 bases). Germline V CDR1 and CDR2: SGHAT, FQNNGV. This CDR3 contains 15 residues.

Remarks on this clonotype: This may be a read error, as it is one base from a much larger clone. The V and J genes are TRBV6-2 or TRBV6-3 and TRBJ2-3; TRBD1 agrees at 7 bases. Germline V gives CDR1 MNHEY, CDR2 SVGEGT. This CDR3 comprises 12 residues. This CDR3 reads CASSYGTDTQCF. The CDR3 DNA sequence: TGTGCCAGCAGTTACGGGACAGATACGCAGTGTTTT.

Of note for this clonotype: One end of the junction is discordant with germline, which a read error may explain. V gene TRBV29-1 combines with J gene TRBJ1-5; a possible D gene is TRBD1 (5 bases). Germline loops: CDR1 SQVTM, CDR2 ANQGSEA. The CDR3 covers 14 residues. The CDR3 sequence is CSVANMEGRQPQHF. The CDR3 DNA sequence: TGCAGCGTCGCCAACATGGAGGGGCGGCAGCCCCAACATTTT.

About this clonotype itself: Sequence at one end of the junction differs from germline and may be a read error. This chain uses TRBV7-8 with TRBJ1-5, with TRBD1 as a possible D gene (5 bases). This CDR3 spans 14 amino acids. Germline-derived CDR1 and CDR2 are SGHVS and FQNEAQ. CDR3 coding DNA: TGTGCCATCAGCCATGGACCCTCCGTGGGGCCCCAGCATTTC. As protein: CAISHGPSVGPQHF.

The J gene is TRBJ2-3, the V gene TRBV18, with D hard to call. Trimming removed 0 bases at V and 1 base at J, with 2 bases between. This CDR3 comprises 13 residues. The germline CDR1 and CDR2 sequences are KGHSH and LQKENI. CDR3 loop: CASSPPGTDTQYF. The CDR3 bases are TGTGCCAGCTCACCACCTGGCACAGATACGCAGTATTTT.